The 10 T cell receptor beta chains in this list originate from one sample, sequenced in a study of shared clonotypes between healthy human individuals (dated by TCRdb to 2019 to 2021). Library preparation used the immunoSEQ multiplex PCR assay. Imported from immuneACCESS, the table was reduced by TCRdb to in-frame sequences with V and J called. These copies leave out some clones; in studies compared against another copy, an unresolved V gene accounts for under half, and the cause of the remainder is not known. In all, the sample holds more than 500,000 clones, and about 96% of those were seen once. The biggest ten clones account for 0.055% to 0.075% of the sample. Sequencing was carried out using naive CD4+ T cells sorted from blood. The sample's cell subset or site label, decoded: CD45RA+ positively selected. Source of these receptors: a woman between 25 and 40 years old in good health.

This clone was counted a single time. V gene TRBV21-1 combines with J gene TRBJ1-6. TRBV21-1 is deemed a pseudogene. The CDR3 runs 16 residues. CDR3 coding DNA: TGTGCCAGCAGCAAGACCAGGGACGGTCGCAATTCACCCCTCCACTTT. The encoded protein is CASSKTRDGRNSPLHF.

The CDR3 reads CASSEQKNTEAFF. Written as DNA, the CDR3 is TGTGCCAGCAGTGAACAGAAGAACACTGAAGCTTTCTTT. The gene calls are TRBV2 and TRBJ1-1; D call uncertain. V gave up 2 bases and J gave up 1 base, with 5 bases separating them. The germline V gene encodes CDR1 SNHLY and CDR2 FYNNEI. CDR3 length: 13 amino acids.

The chain uses TRBV11-2 and TRBJ2-1, with D possibly TRBD2 on 5 matching bases. The length of the CDR3 is 17 residues. Trimming cost V 0 bases and J 8 bases, with 20 bases left between them. Germline V gives CDR1 SGHAT, CDR2 FQNNGV. The CDR3 nucleotides are TGTGCCAGCAGCTTAGAGGCGGGCGTCTCCCTGGTGTATGAGCAGTTCTTC. As protein: CASSLEAGVSLVYEQFF.

In its sample, this clone was seen a few times. This specimen includes other DNA sequences encoding the same CDR3. The genes are TRBV5-1 and TRBJ2-3; D is uncertain. CDR3 length equals 13 residues. CDR1 is SGHRS and CDR2 is YFSETQ in the germline V gene. Between the trimmed V and J ends, which lost 0 bases and 1 base, there was a span of 3 bases. CDR3 sequence: CASSLGRTDTQYF. The CDR3 DNA sequence: TGCGCCAGCAGCTTGGGGCGCACAGATACGCAGTATTTT.

This rearrangement joins TRBV12-5 to TRBJ1-5; the match to TRBD1 covers 8 bases. Germline-derived CDR1 and CDR2 are LGHNT and FRNRAP. Unmatched junction bases numbered 17, after V lost 4 bases and J lost 0 bases. The CDR3 loop spans 20 amino acids. CDR3 coding DNA: TGTGCTAGTGGTTACCGAACCGGGACAGGTTTATACAATAGCAATCAGCCCCAGCATTTT. This gives the protein CASGYRTGTGLYNSNQPQHF.

As concerns this clone: Other DNA sequences in this specimen translate into the identical CDR3. This chain links TRBV5-1 with TRBJ2-5, with D maybe TRBD2 (6 bases). V was cut by 0 bases and J by 5 bases, with 11 bases left in between. CDR3 length: 14 residues. Germline V lookup: CDR1 SGHRS, CDR2 YFSETQ. The CDR3 sequence is CASSLERGGETQYF. CDR3 DNA: TGCGCCAGCAGCTTGGAGAGAGGAGGGGAGACCCAGTACTTC.

The chain combines TRBV10-3 with TRBJ2-1, with 9 bases identical to TRBD2. The CDR3 consists of 15 residues. Germline lookup yields CDR1 ENHRY and CDR2 SYGVKD. V trimming: 3 bases; J trimming: 8 bases; junction bases outside the gene matches: 8. The CDR3 bases are TGTGCCATCAGTGATAGCGGGAGCGCTGGCGATGAGCAGTTCTTC. This codes for CAISDSGSAGDEQFF.

This sequence joins TRBV13 and TRBJ2-7; TRBD2 might be the D (5 bases). CDR3 size: 14 residues. V was clipped by 4 bases and J by 3 bases, with 13 bases between them. CDR1 and CDR2 (germline): PRHDT, FYEKMQ (reference sequence). This CDR3 is CASSSSTDFYEQYF. CDR3 nucleotide sequence: TGTGCCAGCAGCTCATCGACGGACTTCTACGAGCAGTACTTC.

The chain couples TRBV28 to TRBJ1-1; 8 bases are a match to TRBD1. Germline V lookup: CDR1 MDHEN, CDR2 SYDVKM. Trimming took 5 bases from V and 7 from J; bases not matched to a gene: 18. The CDR3 consists of 17 residues. CDR3 DNA sequence: TGTGCCAGCAGTCCCCCCCCGGTGTCAGGGGGCAAACGTGAAGCTTTCTTT. Its translation is CASSPPPVSGGKREAFF.

V gene TRBV28 combines with J gene TRBJ2-1; no clear D gene. This CDR3 region has 15 residues. Trimming removed 3 bases at V and 1 base at J, with 10 bases between. CDR1 is MDHEN and CDR2 is SYDVKM in the germline V gene. The CDR3 loop is CASSLGISSYNEQFF. The CDR3, as DNA: TGTGCCAGCAGTTTGGGCATTTCGTCCTACAATGAGCAGTTCTTC.